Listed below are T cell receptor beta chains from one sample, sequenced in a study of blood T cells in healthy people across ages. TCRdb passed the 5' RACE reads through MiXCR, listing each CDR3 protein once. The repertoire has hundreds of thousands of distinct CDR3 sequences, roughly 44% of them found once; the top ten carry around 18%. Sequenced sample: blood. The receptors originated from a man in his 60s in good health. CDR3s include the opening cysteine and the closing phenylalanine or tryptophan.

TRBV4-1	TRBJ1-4	CSSSPGTVATNEKLFF
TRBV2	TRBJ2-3	CASSPDRRGRQFTASTDTQYF
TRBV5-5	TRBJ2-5	CASSLAASFSQYF
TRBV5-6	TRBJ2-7	CASSLPGGFREQYF
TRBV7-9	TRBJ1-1	CASSRGGRTEAFF
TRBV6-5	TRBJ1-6	CVSSYSTGSYNSPLHF
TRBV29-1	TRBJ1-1	CSASATGGYTEAFF
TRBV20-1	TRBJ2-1	CSALMGPTYNEQFF
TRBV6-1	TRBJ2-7	CASSPGTQSYEQYF
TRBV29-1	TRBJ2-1	CSVELGRSASSYNEQFF
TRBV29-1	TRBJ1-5	CSVAGADQPQHF
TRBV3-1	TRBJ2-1	CASMRGTASYDEQFF
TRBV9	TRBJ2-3	CASSELAGVADTQYF
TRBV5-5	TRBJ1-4	CASSCGGLRKLFF
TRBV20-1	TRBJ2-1	CSAVDPRVGNEQFF
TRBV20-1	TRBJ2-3	CSASGRGGIDTQYF
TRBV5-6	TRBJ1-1	CASTWGTENTEAFF
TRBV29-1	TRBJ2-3	CSLNPTGRTQYF
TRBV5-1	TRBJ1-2	CASSLEGALGGYTF
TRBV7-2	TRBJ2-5	CASSSRDDGGQETQYF
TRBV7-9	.	CASSVAPDYEQYF
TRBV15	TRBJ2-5	CATSKMASGGNEQYF
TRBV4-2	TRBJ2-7	CASRVTGENSEQYF
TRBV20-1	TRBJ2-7	CSARDGLAGLYEQYF
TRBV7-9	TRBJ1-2	CASSLGQGDLYGYTF
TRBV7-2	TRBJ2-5	CASSLGGTEQETQYF
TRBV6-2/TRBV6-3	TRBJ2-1	CASSSAGQGRYNEQFF
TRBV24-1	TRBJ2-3	CATSDVIGPDTQYF
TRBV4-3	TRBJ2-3	CASSRTHIDTQYF
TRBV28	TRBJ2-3	CASGSEADTQYF
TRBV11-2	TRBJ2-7	CASSLGPSGYNEQYF
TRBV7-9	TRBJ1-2	CASSPDTRGGYTF
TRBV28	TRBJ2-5	CASSLIRQVPYKQYF
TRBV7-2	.	CASSREVAGSGTQYF
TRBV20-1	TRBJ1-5	CSARTTGLGNQPQHF
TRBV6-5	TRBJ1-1	CASSLTGTQGIGMNTEAFF
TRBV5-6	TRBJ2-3	CASLVAISTDTQYF
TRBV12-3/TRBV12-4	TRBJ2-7	CASSPSGWTGGTYEQYF
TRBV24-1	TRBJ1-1	CATSDGQENTEAFF
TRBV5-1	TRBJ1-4	CASSLSGEATGKLFF
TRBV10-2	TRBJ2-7	CASTDQSSYEQYF
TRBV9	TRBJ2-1	CASSVDGSLAGDEQFF
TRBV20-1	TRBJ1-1	CSAYRPGGTEAFF
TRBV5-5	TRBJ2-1	CASSGDSYNEQFF
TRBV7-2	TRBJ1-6	CASSRGQGAIWSPLHF
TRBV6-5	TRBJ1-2	CASSHNGYGYTF
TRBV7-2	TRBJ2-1	CASSLGGGNEQFF
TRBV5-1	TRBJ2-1	CASSLDAGYNEQFF
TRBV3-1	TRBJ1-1	CASSRLGPPGGTEAFF
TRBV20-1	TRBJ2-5	CSANPDESRGGWGEETQYF
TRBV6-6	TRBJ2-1	CASSPRTTNEQFF
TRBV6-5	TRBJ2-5	CASWGRDFQETQYF
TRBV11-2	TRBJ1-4	CASSLVREKLFF
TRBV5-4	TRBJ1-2	CASSPKTGQGRGYTF
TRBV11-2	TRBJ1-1	CASSQILGTEAFF
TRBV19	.	CASSMVFVGGAVRETQYF
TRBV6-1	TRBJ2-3	CASGPLGVDTQYF
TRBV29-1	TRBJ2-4	CSVEGGLAEQAKNIQYF
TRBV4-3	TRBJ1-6	CASSQGTGDSSPLHF
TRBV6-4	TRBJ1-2	CASSDSGGPYTF